This section outlines one T cell receptor (beta chain) sequence together with its context. Rectal tissue came from one to two pinch biopsies taken at colonoscopy. The assay was immunoSEQ multiplex PCR, and TCRdb's table has in-frame clones only and misses some. The sample consists of 15,000 to 20,000 clones, around 80% of them appearing once. This sample is drawn from a study of pediatric ulcerative colitis. The germline CDR1 and CDR2 sequences are LNHDA and SQIVND (reference sequence). CDR3 size: 16 residues. The V and J ends lost 0 bases and 2 bases respectively, with 8 bases between them. The origin of this receptor is a boy younger than 18 who was a control in a study of pediatric ulcerative colitis. The sample consisted of gut tissue. V is TRBV19 and J is TRBJ2-6; D gene unclear. CDR3 nucleotide sequence: TGTGCCAGTAGTATAGATCTAGGTGCTGGGGCCAACGTCCTGACTTTC. It is translated as CASSIDLGAGANVLTF.